One and the same sample provided the 5 T cell receptor beta chains below, sequenced in a study of PD-L1 blockade in urothelial cancer. This table comes from immunoSEQ multiplex PCR, and its TCRdb copy is limited to in-frame clones, with some not included. The sample lists tens of thousands of clones, 91% occurring once. The time point denotes: peripheral blood 6 weeks after treatment start. Material: PBMCs, obtained around atezolizumab (anti-PD-L1) treatment. These receptors all come from a woman aged 55 to 70 with urothelial cancer.

The gene calls are TRBV28 and TRBJ1-5; 10 nucleotides agree with TRBD1. Germline CDR1 and CDR2: MDHEN and SYDVKM. Trimming removed 6 bases from V and 4 bases from J; junction bases left unmatched: 9. The CDR3 sequence is 16 residues long. The CDR3: CASSLTQGQGNQPQHF. The DNA of the CDR3 is TGTGCCAGCAGCCTGACCCAGGGACAGGGGAATCAGCCCCAGCATTTT.

The rearrangement joins TRBV18 to TRBJ2-3, with D possibly TRBD1 on 6 matching bases. CDR3 length: 17 residues. Germline lookup yields CDR1 KGHSH and CDR2 LQKENI. Trimming shortened V by 0 bases and J by 1 base, and 14 bases separated the two germline ends. The CDR3 here is CASSPPLGASGTDTQYF. DNA of the CDR3: TGTGCCAGCTCACCACCCCTGGGGGCCTCTGGCACAGATACGCAGTATTTT. The full variable domain, completed using reference TRBV18 and TRBJ2-3, is NAGVMQNPRHLVRRRGQEARLRCSPMKGHSHVYWYRQLPEEGLKFMVYLQKENIIDESGMPKERFSAEFPKEGPSILRIQQVVRGDSAAYFCASSPPLGASGTDTQYFGPGTRLTVL.

V is TRBV10-3 and J is TRBJ1-2; D may be TRBD1 (6 bases). The CDR3 extends over 14 amino acids. Germline V gives CDR1 ENHRY, CDR2 SYGVKD. Trimming took off 0 bases at V and 4 bases at J, with 9 bases between the two ends. The CDR3 DNA follows: TGTGCCATCAGTGAGTCGAACAGGGCCTATGGCTACACCTTC. Protein: CAISESNRAYGYTF.

The genes are TRBV5-6 and TRBJ1-3; D is possibly TRBD1 (5 bases). The CDR3 totals 16 residues. V dropped 0 bases and J dropped 6 bases, with 16 bases sitting between them. Germline V gene lookup returns CDR1 SGHDT and CDR2 YYEEEE. The CDR3 bases are TGTGCCAGCAGCTTGGGTTCCGGAGGGGCATCAAACACCATATATTTT. This encodes CASSLGSGGASNTIYF.

The chain employs TRBV18 and TRBJ2-5, with 10 bases identical to TRBD2. The CDR3 extends over 15 amino acids. V lost 5 bases to trimming and J lost 7 bases; unmatched junction nucleotides: 10. The V gene's germline CDR1 is KGHSH and CDR2 LQKENI. The CDR3 DNA is TGTGCCAGCTCATCCCTAGCGGGAGTGACAGGGACCCAGTACTTC. Translating gives CASSSLAGVTGTQYF.